This T cell receptor beta chain is from a study of shared clonotypes between healthy human individuals. About the study: For every donor, three CD4 naive, three CD4 memory, two CD8 naive and one CD8 memory plates were used.

V was trimmed by 3 bases and J by 4 bases, leaving 6 bases between them. CDR3 length equals 12 residues. CDR1 is WSHSY and CDR2 is SAAADI in the germline V gene. Remarks on this clone: Its antigen is not known.

The assay was immunoSEQ multiplex PCR, and TCRdb's table has in-frame clones only and misses some. The sample records 95,000 to 120,000 clones, roughly 70% being singletons. Study observations and caveats: Compared with memory subsets, naive subsets generally had larger estimated richness. Naive CD4 clonotype sharing across four donors was approximately 5.2%. The rarefaction results pointed to incomplete sorted-subset sequencing despite large depth.

The sequencing sample was made of memory CD8+ T cells sorted from blood. Subset in this sample: CD45RO+ cells pooled with CCR7-negative TemRA cells. This TCR was sampled from a woman under 40 in good health. The chain links TRBV10-2 to TRBJ1-1; no definite D call. The CDR3 loop is CASSDLGTEAFF. As DNA, the CDR3 is TGCGCCAGCAGTGATCTGGGCACTGAAGCTTTCTTT.